This T cell receptor beta chain originates from a study of T cell clonality in common variable immunodeficiency. Whole-study results and caveats: In common variable immunodeficiency, TCR beta chains reportedly carried fewer deletions and N-nucleotide insertions.

CDR1 is SGHTA and CDR2 is FQGNSA in the germline V gene. This CDR3 has 15 amino acids. This clone was recorded a few times. Its antigen is not identified. Coverage ceases 3 residues before the CDR3 finishes, and the germline J gene fills in the end. Profiling relied on immunoSEQ multiplex PCR, and the TCRdb table lists in-frame clones only, not all of them. The sample is made up of approximately 40,000 clones, none counted only once. The chain carries TRBV7-2 and TRBJ1-2; a weak D match, TRBD1 (5 bases). Sequenced sample: peripheral blood mononuclear cells. The receptor was derived from a person aged 18 to 70 in good health. The chain's CDR3 is CASSLAWGGGNDYTF. CDR3 DNA (partial): TGTGCCAGCAGCTTAGCATGGGGCGGCGGTAATGAC.